Given below is one T cell receptor (beta chain) in context. The sample belongs to a study of blood T cell repertoires in COVID-19. Overall study context: T cells, B-cell-depleted T cells, or PBMCs provided the cDNA or gDNA that served as material.

V was pared by 2 bases and J by 7 bases, with 5 bases of the junction left unmatched. Germline V gene lookup returns CDR1 GTSNPN and CDR2 SVGIG (reference sequence). The CDR3 is made up of 13 amino acids. Original methodology: Reference gene primer amplification gave nucleated cell count estimates. Assay used: immunoSEQ multiplex PCR; TCRdb lists only in-frame clones, some missing. The V and J calls and clone size were taken over from that table, and D and trimming were inferred from the DNA. The table records about 410,000 clones, around nine tenths of them present only once. The sequence came from a woman in her twenties or thirties who had recovered from COVID-19. V usage is TRBV30 and J usage is TRBJ1-5; TRBD1 matches 7 bases. The sequenced material came from PBMCs or T cells enriched from blood (not recorded which). CDR3 nucleotide sequence: TGTGCCTGGAGTTCCCAGGGGGGCCAGCCCCAGCATTTT. This translates into CAWSSQGGQPQHF. The whole variable domain, filled in from reference TRBV30 and TRBJ1-5, reads SQTIHQWPATLVQPVGSPLSLECTVEGTSNPNLYWYRQAAGRGLQLLFYSVGIGQISSEVPQNLSASRPQDRQFILSSKKLLLSDSGFYLCAWSSQGGQPQHFGDGTRLSIL.